This T cell receptor beta chain was found in a study of T cell repertoires in cytomegalovirus infection. TCRdb ran MiXCR on the reads and lists one entry per CDR3 protein. The table has hundreds of thousands of distinct CDR3 sequences, around 11% seen once. This clonotype was counted a few times. V was cut by 6 bases and J by 6 bases, with 9 bases left in between. CDR3 size: 12 residues. The source material was PBMCs. The clonotype originates from a human donor in good health (CMV status not recorded). Some clones in this sample may be carry-over from other donors' samples. The chain is built from TRBV12-3 or TRBV12-4 and TRBJ2-1; D is unresolved. Here the CDR3 reads CASRGYINEQFF. Written as DNA, the CDR3 is TGTGCCAGCAGGGGGTATATCAATGAGCAGTTCTTC.